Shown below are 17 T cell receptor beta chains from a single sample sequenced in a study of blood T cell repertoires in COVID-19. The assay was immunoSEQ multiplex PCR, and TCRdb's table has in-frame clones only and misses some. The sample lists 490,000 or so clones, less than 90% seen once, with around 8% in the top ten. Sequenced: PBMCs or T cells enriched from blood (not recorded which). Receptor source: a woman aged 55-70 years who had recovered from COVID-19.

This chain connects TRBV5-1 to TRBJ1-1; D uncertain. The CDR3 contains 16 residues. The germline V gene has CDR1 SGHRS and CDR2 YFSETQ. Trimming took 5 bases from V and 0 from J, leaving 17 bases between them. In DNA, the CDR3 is TGCGCCAGCAGGCGGGAAGTGGCGTCCATGAACACTGAAGCTTTCTTT. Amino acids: CASRREVASMNTEAFF.

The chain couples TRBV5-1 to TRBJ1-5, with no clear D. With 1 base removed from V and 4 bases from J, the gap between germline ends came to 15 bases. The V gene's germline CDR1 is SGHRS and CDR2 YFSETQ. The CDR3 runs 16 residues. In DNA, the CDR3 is TGCGCCAGCAGCTTGAGTCCCGGGTCCGGGAATCAGCCCCAGCATTTT. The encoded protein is CASSLSPGSGNQPQHF.

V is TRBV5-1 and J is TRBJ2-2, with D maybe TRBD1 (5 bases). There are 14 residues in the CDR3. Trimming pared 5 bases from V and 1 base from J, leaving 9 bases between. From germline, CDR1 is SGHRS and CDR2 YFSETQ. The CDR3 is CASRQTGNTGELFF. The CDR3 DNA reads TGCGCCAGCAGGCAAACAGGGAACACCGGGGAGCTGTTTTTT.

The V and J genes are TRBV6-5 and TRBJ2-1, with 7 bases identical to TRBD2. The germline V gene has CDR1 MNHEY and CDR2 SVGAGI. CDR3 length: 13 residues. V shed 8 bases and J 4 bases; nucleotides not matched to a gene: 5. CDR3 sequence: CASGRGGYNEQFF. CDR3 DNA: TGTGCCAGCGGTCGCGGGGGTTACAATGAGCAGTTCTTC.

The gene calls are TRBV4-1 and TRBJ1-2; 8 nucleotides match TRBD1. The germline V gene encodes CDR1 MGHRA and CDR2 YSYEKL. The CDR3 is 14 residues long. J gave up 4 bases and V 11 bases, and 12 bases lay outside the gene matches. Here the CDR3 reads CAVSAGGRSYGYTF. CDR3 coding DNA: TGCGCCGTATCCGCAGGGGGCCGAAGCTATGGCTACACCTTC.

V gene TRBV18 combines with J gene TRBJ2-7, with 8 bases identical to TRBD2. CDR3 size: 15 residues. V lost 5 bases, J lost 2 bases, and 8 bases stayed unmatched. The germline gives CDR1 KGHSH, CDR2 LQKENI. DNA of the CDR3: TGTGCCAGCTCAGCTAGCGGGTGGGACCCCTACGAGCAGTACGTC. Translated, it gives CASSASGWDPYEQYV.

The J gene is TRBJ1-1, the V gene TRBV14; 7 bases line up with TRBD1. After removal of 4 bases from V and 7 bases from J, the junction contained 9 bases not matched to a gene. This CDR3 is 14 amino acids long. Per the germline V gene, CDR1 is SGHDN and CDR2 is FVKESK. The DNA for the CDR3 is TGTGCCAGCAGCCCCAGACAGGGAGCGAGTGAAGCTTTCTTT. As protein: CASSPRQGASEAFF.

Here the CDR3 reads CASSVGPPAGGELFF. CDR3 nucleotide sequence: TGTGCCAGCAGCGTAGGTCCCCCCGCGGGCGGGGAGCTGTTTTTT. This chain uses TRBV9 with TRBJ2-2, with TRBD2 as a possible D gene (5 bases). The CDR3 totals 15 residues. V shed 0 bases and J shed 7 bases, with 13 bases lying between them. Germline V gene data show CDR1 as SGDLS and CDR2 as YYNGEE.

CDR3 sequence reads: CASSYSRQGRGNTIYF. In DNA form, the CDR3 reads TGTGCCAGCAGTTACTCTAGGCAGGGTAGGGGAAACACCATATATTTT. V is TRBV6-5 and J is TRBJ1-3, with D tentatively TRBD1 (5 bases). The CDR3 spans 16 residues. The germline CDR1 and CDR2 sequences are MNHEY and SVGAGI. Trimming took 0 bases from V and 4 from J, leaving 13 bases between them.

CDR3 coding DNA: TGCAGCGCCAACTCCGGGACAGGGGGATATGAGCAGTTCTTC. Amino acid sequence: CSANSGTGGYEQFF. V gene TRBV29-1 combines with J gene TRBJ2-1, with 11 bases identical to TRBD1. The V gene's germline CDR1 is SQVTM and CDR2 ANQGSEA. The CDR3 totals 14 residues. V shed 7 bases, J shed 8 bases, and the junction held 10 bases outside the gene matches.

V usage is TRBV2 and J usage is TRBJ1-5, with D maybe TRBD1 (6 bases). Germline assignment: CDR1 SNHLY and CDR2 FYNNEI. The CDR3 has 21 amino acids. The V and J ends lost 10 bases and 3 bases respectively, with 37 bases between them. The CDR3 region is CANRGFRGQSTVSGDNQPQHF. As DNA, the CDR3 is TGTGCCAACAGAGGTTTCCGGGGACAATCAACGGTTTCCGGGGACAATCAGCCCCAGCATTTT.

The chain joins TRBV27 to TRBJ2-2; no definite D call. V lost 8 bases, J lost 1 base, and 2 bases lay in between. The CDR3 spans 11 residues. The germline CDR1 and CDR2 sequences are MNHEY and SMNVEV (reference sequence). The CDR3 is CASRNTGELFF. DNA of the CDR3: TGTGCCAGCCGGAACACCGGGGAGCTGTTTTTT.

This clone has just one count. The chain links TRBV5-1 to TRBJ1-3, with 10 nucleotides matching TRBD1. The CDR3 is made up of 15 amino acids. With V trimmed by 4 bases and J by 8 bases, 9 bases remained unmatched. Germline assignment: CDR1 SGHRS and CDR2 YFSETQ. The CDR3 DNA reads TGCGCCAGCAGCCATGGACAGGGGGGGAAGGACACCATATATTTT. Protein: CASSHGQGGKDTIYF.

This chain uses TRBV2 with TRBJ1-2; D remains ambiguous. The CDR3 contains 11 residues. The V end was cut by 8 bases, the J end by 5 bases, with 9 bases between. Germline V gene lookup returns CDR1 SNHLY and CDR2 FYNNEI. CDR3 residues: CASDGGYGYTF. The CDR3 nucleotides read TGTGCCAGCGATGGAGGGTATGGCTACACCTTC.

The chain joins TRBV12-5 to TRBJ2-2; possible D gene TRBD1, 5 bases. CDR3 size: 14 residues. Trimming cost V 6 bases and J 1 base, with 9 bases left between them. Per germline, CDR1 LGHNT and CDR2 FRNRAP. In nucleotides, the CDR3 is TGTGCTAGTGGCCCAGGGTGGAACACCGGGGAGCTGTTTTTT. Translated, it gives CASGPGWNTGELFF. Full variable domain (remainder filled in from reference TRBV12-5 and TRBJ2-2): DARVTQTPRHKVTEMGQEVTMRCQPILGHNTVFWYRQTMMQGLELLAYFRNRAPLDDSGMPKDRFSAEMPDATLATLKIQPSEPRDSAVYFCASGPGWNTGELFFGEGSRLTVL.

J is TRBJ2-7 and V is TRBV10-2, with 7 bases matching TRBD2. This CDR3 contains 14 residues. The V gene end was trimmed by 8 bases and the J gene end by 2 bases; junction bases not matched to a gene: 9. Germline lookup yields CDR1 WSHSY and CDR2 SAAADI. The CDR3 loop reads CASGEGMIPYEQYF. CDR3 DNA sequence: TGCGCCAGCGGGGAGGGTATGATTCCCTACGAGCAGTACTTC.

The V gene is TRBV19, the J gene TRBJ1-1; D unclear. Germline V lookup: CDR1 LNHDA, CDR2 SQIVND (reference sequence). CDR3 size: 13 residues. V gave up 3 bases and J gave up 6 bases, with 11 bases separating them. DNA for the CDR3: TGTGCCAGTAGTATGGCCGCGGGCGCTGAAGCTTTCTTT. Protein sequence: CASSMAAGAEAFF.